This T cell receptor beta chain was identified during a study of cytomegalovirus exposure and HLA in healthy donors (TCRdb year 2017). Describing the broader study: An earlier analysis of 587 of the donors reported approximately 260 Gb of sequence data and 117 million unique TCR beta sequences obtained from about 200 million T cells. Among 350 to 400 genotyped donors of the cohort, an average of around 240,000 unique TCR beta nucleotide sequences were sequenced per donor, roughly 20% of them non-productive. An earlier analysis of 587 of the donors used high-throughput TCR beta sequencing to judge whether each TCR beta V gene segment behaved as functional or pseudogenic. The study aimed to test whether signatures of past pathogen exposure could be identified by cataloging public T cell receptors. Typing coverage differed by locus: A, B, C, DRB1 and DQB1 were typed in roughly 629-630 donors, DQA1 in 500 to 550, DPA1 in 600 to 610, and DPB1 in 400 to 490. Donor age, sex, ethnicity and CMV serostatus were collected together with the repertoire data. Both class I and class II loci were covered by HLA typing, at four-digit resolution. Besides the first cohort of roughly 660 subjects, a separate validation cohort made up of roughly 120 different subjects was used. The study combined high-throughput TCR immunosequencing, statistical association of individual TCRs with disease status, and machine learning to predict cytomegalovirus infection status. Of the roughly 410 genotyped donors, more than 75% were placed in the genetic ancestry cluster associated with self-reported Caucasian donors. The later analysis used no new phenotypic data to find candidate immune exposures, relying instead on TCR beta sequences and their occurrence across donors. A later genetic analysis took genome-wide SNP genotypes for about 55% of the roughly 670 donors and used that subset as a discovery cohort. A later analysis re-examined previously published TCR beta repertoires from 610 or so donors and added high-resolution HLA genotyping to investigate patterns of TCR occurrence. An early release covering around 630 HLA-typed donors comprised 250 to 350 gigabases of sequencing data and about 90 million unique TCR sequences. Using immunosequencing, the study profiled T cell repertoires from about 610 subjects and related those repertoires to cytomegalovirus serostatus. About five DR-DQ haplotypes were treated as single units for association and clustering because of strong linkage in the cohort. All discovery cohort repertoires had been generated using a single sequencing platform.

A single count supports this clone. There is no known antigen for this receptor. No per-base quality is available; no much larger clone lies one base away. Overall study outcomes, separate from this receptor: V-gene and J-gene trimming of TCR beta chains was associated with a missense DCLRE1C variant in a later genetic analysis, and the association was replicated in an independent cohort. A group of highly shared sequence variants was considered likely to be a technical artifact of the sequencing pipeline. Several of the top co-occurrence clusters appeared to be linked to parvovirus B19, influenza, CMV and Epstein-Barr virus, according to a later analysis. According to a later genetic analysis, donors in an Asian-associated ancestry cluster had fewer N-insertions in productive TCRs than the approximately 630-donor mean. The earlier analysis of approximately 560 of the donors excluded roughly 17 rarely observed V segments, including chromosome 9 orphons, because counts were too low. According to a later analysis, TCR association rates differed among HLA loci, with DRB1 alleles showing the most associated TCRs and HLA-C alleles showing the fewest. The classifier was reported to diagnose cytomegalovirus status with high specificity and sensitivity in both the original and validation cohorts. In an earlier analysis of around 500 of the donors, most TCR beta V segments appeared in productive rearrangements about 87% or about 30% of the time, broadly matching IMGT annotations. When HLA alleles, especially DR and DQ, strongly co-occurred, attributing TCR associations to individual alleles was difficult. Some IMGT-functional V segments, including TRBV6-2 and TRBV6-3, could not be told apart with the 87-base-pair reads, so those segments were excluded. Roughly uniform sequencing depth across donors was assumed in presence/absence analyses, although this assumption may not hold. Most TCR sequences were observed very rarely across donors, whereas some public TCRs were present in many individuals. Most CMV-associated TCR beta chains appeared to be HLA-restricted in a later analysis, and the HLA associations seemed to be driven largely by CMV exposure. Three of the identified cytomegalovirus-associated TCR beta chains were confirmed in vitro to be specific for cytomegalovirus antigens. The authors suggested that the approach could potentially be extended to other disease states and immunological phenotypes. The only immune exposure information available for the cohort was CMV serostatus. A total of fewer than 200 TCR beta chains were listed by the study as associated with cytomegalovirus. Specific HLA alleles were associated with around 18,000 TCR beta sequences at a false discovery rate of 0.05 in a later analysis. In a later analysis, HLA-associated TCR beta chains showed more clonal expansion and lower generation probabilities than non-associated chains that were equally common. HLA typing was unavailable for some donors at each locus, so association tests used only the typed subset. A further reported finding was that TCR beta sequences accurately predicted the HLA-A and HLA-B alleles for most subjects in the first cohort. Correlated functional status among segregating V segments might be attributable to linkage disequilibrium, but an unknown experimental factor could not be ruled out. In this cohort, only TCR beta chains were sequenced, and detectable features were limited by the absence of alpha or paired-chain data.

The cohort was made up of 666 healthy bone marrow donors. At the time of sampling, all cohort members were nominally healthy, though unrecorded immune exposures were likely present. The donor was CMV seropositive and was included in the group of 290 or so seropositive cohort members. A peripheral blood sample was collected from each donor, and TCR beta sequencing was performed on peripheral blood mononuclear cells. Genomic DNA extraction from the blood cell samples was performed with the Qiagen DNeasy Blood Extraction Kit. V drops 4 bases and J drops 15 bases, leaving 14 bases in between. The CDR3 runs 11 residues from the cysteine to the phenylalanine. Only the CDR3 DNA stays, 33 bases, in frame from base 1. According to the germline V gene, CDR1 reads SGHTS and CDR2 reads YDEGEE. Library creation used the immunoSEQ multiplex PCR assay. The multiplex PCR relied on a mix of 60 forward primers for TCR Vbeta segments and 13 reverse primers for TCR Jbeta segments. A multiplex PCR assay on genomic DNA amplified the CDR3 region of rearranged TCR beta genes. The Illumina HiSeq System was used to sequence the amplified TCR beta libraries as 87-base-pair reads. From the authors' description of their analysis: A later analysis counted tens of millions of unique TCR beta chains across the 700 or so repertoires, and some 12 million of these chains were shared by at least two donors. To remove PCR and sequencing errors, raw reads were error-corrected and collapsed into unique sequences using a nearest-neighbor algorithm that merged closely related sequences. V, D and J gene segments were assigned by aligning CDR3 sequences to IMGT reference sequences. For a sequence to be retained, a match of at least six nucleotides to both a V gene segment and a J gene segment was required. A rearrangement counted as productive if the CDR3 had no stop codons and remained in frame with V and J, and every other rearrangement counted as non-productive. Following IMGT convention, CDR3 was defined as the stretch from the second conserved V-encoded cysteine to the conserved J-encoded phenylalanine. In an earlier analysis of roughly 580 of the donors, sequences lacking an unambiguous match to a single V gene segment were excluded. An earlier analysis of just under 600 of the donors called V segments functional above 56.7% productive rearrangements and segregating when the between-donor standard deviation exceeded 5%. To diagnose cytomegalovirus status from the catalog of TCR beta chain sequences, a statistical classification framework was built. In a later analysis, V and J genes were assigned by comparing TCR nucleotide sequences against IMGT/GENE-DB human TR gene sequences. The TCRdist pipeline was used in a later analysis to assign CDR3 sequences and most-parsimonious VDJ recombination scenarios. In a later analysis, every TCR beta chain was defined by the combination of its CDR3 amino acid sequence and its V-gene family, and reads without a unique V-gene family were dropped. To address suspected cross-contamination and a sequencing artifact, a later analysis removed approximately 600 highly shared, low-generation-probability nucleotide sequences. In a later analysis, a clonal expansion index for each public chain was calculated from normalized within-repertoire ranks of inferred template counts. A later analysis computed generation probabilities with a VDJ recombination model fitted to out-of-frame rearrangements, and checked the results against IGoR. Hypergeometric tests were used in a later analysis to score TCR-TCR, TCR-HLA and TCR-CMV co-occurrence, with a repertoire-size bias correction applied to the TCR pairs. False discovery rates were estimated in a later analysis by permuting HLA or CMV assignments 20 times. A later analysis grouped co-occurring TCRs with DBSCAN, adding TCRdist sequence similarity when clustering within HLA-allele-positive subsets. For co-occurrence clustering, repertoires with fewer than 30,000 or more than 120,000 public chains were excluded, along with four to six repertoires with anomalous nucleotide sharing. Here the immuneACCESS table is served through TCRdb, limited to in-frame sequences with V and J called. Missing clones are a known gap in these copies; in checked studies unresolved V genes cover under half, and the rest lacks a known reason. D and trimming were read from the DNA, whereas the V and J calls and clone size are those reported in that table. Present in this sample are under 200,000 clones, 65% to 80% of which were seen just once. Approximately 2.9% of the sample comes from the top ten.

The sample consisted of PBMCs. The origin of this receptor is a woman aged 40 to 50 in good health and CMV-seropositive. Recombination linked TRBV5-8 to TRBJ2-1; the best D guess is TRBD1, with 6 bases matching. The nucleotide sequence reads as follows: TGTGCCAGCAGCCTCCGACAGGCGGCGTTCTTC. This yields the protein CASSLRQAAFF.